This TCR beta chain was captured by sequencing in a study of T cell clones after liver transplantation (dated 2019 in TCRdb). Regarding the research as a whole: The samples were obtained from ITN030ST, a randomized trial that attempted immunosuppression withdrawal within 2 years after liver transplantation. Until randomization at 12-24 months post-transplant, subjects were given standard immunosuppression, with no induction therapy. Third party-reactive TCRbeta sequences from pre-transplant MLRs were also identified as an antigen-independent comparator for donor-reactive sequences. Blood samples were collected pre-transplant, pre-randomization before withdrawal, and post-randomization after either full withdrawal or failed withdrawal. Tolerance was defined as complete withdrawal of immunosuppression for at least one year without a rise in liver enzymes beyond twice the upper limit of normal. Of the eight recipients, a few were HCV-positive, while the remaining recipients had been transplanted for non-autoimmune, non-viral indications. Of the 8 liver transplant recipients making up the studied cohort, 3 were classified as tolerant and 5 as non-tolerant. Donor-reactive T cell clones were identified using TCRbeta sequencing after a pre-transplant mixed lymphocyte reaction and were then followed in post-transplant blood. Broad study findings and their caveats: In two subjects, low numbers of available donor cells limited the measurable donor-reactive repertoire. Donor-reactive sequences decreased more than third party-reactive sequences, which suggests partial antigen-specific deletion that was not related to withdrawal success. The conclusions were considered preliminary, being limited by small, heterogeneous patient numbers and non-standardized post-transplant time points. Because no allograft tissue specimens were available, donor-reactive T cells may have migrated into the graft instead of being deleted. After accounting for repertoire turnover, donor-reactive detection was significantly reduced in 7 of 8 subjects for CD4 and 8 of 8 for CD8. In most of the 8 subjects, circulating donor-reactive CD4 TCRbeta sequences decreased significantly after transplant, regardless of tolerance or HCV status.

High-throughput TCRbeta CDR3 sequencing of frozen genomic DNA was performed by immunoSEQ, including PCR amplification, mapping, bias correction and internal controls. The published analysis was carried out like this. Productive rearrangements were retained, and unique TCRbeta sequences were defined by the CDR3 nucleotide sequence together with the V and J gene. For a sequence to be called donor-reactive, it needed a frequency of at least 0.01% and at least 5-fold expansion in CFSE-low cells compared with unstimulated pre-transplant cells. To ensure at least 90% detection power, minimum frequency thresholds were set for each subject based on that subject's lowest-template unstimulated sample. Repertoire turnover was measured by Jensen-Shannon divergence between the top 1000 TCRbeta sequences post- and pre-transplant. Changes in detection of donor-reactive sequences were assessed with two-sided Fisher's exact tests. TCRdb stores this immuneACCESS table with in-frame sequences only. Part of the clones is absent; in the studies checked, under half of the shortfall reflects unresolved V genes, and no reason is known for the rest. V and J calls plus clone size are reproduced from that table; the DNA served to infer D and trimming. The sample table shows about 45,000 clones, and around 83% are seen once. More than 2% of the sample lies in the top ten.

Counted from cysteine to phenylalanine, this CDR3 has 16 amino acids. Only the CDR3 DNA stays, 48 bases, in frame from base 1. From a lookup of the germline V gene, CDR1 and CDR2 are MNHEY and SVGAGI. V has 1 base trimmed and J has 1 base trimmed; junction bases matching no gene number 3. Comment on this clone: Its target antigen remains unknown. The input lacks base qualities; no much larger clone sits a single base away.

Unstimulated PBMCs, after thawing, were stained for CD3, CD4 and CD8 and then FACS-sorted into CD3+CD4+ and CD3+CD8+ populations. Randomization to immunosuppression withdrawal applied to every one of the 8 studied subjects. The Qiagen DNeasy Blood and Tissue Kit was used for isolation of genomic DNA. The TCR sequence derives from a human patient who received a liver transplant. Some T cells present after a transplant may be cells of the graft donor. Source: CD4+ T cells from blood, taken 24 months after liver transplant. The chain was built from TRBV6-5 and TRBJ2-2; 7 bases in the middle match TRBD2. The CDR3 reads CASSYFGGGNTGELFF. The DNA reads TGTGCCAGCAGTTACTTTGGCGGGGGGAACACCGGGGAGCTGTTTTTT.